This passage covers 4 T cell receptor beta chains from one sample sequenced in a study of blood T cell repertoires in COVID-19. Repertoires were generated with immunoSEQ multiplex PCR, while TCRdb's copy carries only in-frame clones and drops some. The repertoire holds 200,000 or so clones, with about 85% as singletons. Material: peripheral blood. The receptor source for this set is an older man with acute or convalescent COVID-19.

V gene TRBV28 combines with J gene TRBJ1-3; 7 bases match TRBD1. Germline CDR1 reads MDHEN; CDR2 reads SYDVKM. This CDR3 region has 14 residues. Trimming at V came to 5 bases and at J to 4 bases, leaving 5 bases not matched to a gene. The DNA for the CDR3 is TGTGCCAGCAGTCCGAGGGGGCTGGGAAACACCATATATTTT. This codes for CASSPRGLGNTIYF.

The chain employs TRBV3-1 (or the pseudogene TRBV3-2) and TRBJ1-1; D gene uncertain. Per the germline V gene, CDR1 is LGHDT and CDR2 is YNNKEL (reference sequence). The CDR3 consists of 13 residues. Trimming pared 6 bases from V and 1 base from J, leaving 9 bases between. The CDR3 loop is CASRQYSNTEAFF. CDR3 sequence (DNA): TGTGCCAGCAGACAGTACTCGAACACTGAAGCTTTCTTT.

The chain couples TRBV5-1 to TRBJ1-2, with 7 bases that match TRBD1. The CDR3 has 13 residues. With V trimmed by 3 bases and J by 4 bases, 3 bases remained unmatched. Per germline, CDR1 SGHRS and CDR2 YFSETQ. Written as DNA, the CDR3 is TGCGCCAGCAGCTCGGGACAGCCCTATGGCTACACCTTC. It is translated as CASSSGQPYGYTF.

The CDR3: CASSIRAEYYNEQFF. CDR3 DNA: TGTGCCAGTAGTATCCGAGCGGAGTACTACAATGAGCAGTTCTTC. The rearrangement links TRBV19 to TRBJ2-1; a possible D gene is TRBD2 (5 bases). This CDR3 spans 15 amino acids. Looked up from germline, CDR1 is LNHDA and CDR2 is SQIVND (reference sequence). V was shortened by 3 bases and J by 3 bases, with 12 bases between the two germline ends.